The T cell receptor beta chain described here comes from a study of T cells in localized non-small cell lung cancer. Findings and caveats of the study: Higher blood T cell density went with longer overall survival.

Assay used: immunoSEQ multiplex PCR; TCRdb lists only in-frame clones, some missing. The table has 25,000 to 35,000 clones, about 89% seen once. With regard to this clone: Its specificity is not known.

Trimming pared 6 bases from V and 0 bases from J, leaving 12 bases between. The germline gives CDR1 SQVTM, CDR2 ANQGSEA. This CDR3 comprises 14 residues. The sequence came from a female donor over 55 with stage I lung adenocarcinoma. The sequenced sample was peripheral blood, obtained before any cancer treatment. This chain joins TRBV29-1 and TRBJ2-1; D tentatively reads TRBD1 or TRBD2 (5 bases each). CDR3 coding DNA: TGCAGCGTCCAGGGCGGGCGCTCCTACAATGAGCAGTTCTTC. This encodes CSVQGGRSYNEQFF.